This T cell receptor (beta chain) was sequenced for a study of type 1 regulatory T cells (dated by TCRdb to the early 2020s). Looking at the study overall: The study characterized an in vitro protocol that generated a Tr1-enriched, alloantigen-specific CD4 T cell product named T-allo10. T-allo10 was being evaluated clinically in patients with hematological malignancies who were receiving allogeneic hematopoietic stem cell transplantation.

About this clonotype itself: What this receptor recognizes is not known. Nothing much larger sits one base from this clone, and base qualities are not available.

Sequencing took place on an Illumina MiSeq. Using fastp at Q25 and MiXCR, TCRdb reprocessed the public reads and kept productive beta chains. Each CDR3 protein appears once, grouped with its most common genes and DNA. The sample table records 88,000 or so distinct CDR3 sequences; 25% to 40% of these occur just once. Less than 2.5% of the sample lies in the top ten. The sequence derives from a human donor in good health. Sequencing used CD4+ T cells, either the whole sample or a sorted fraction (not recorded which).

This receptor has the CDR3 CAIRPSGTYNEQFF. The DNA reads as follows: TGTGCCATCCGCCCTAGCGGGACCTACAATGAGCAGTTCTTC. This chain joins TRBV6-2 or TRBV6-3 to TRBJ2-1; TRBD2 lines up with 9 middle nucleotides. There are 14 amino acids in the CDR3, from cysteine to phenylalanine inclusive. Only the CDR3 part of the read is kept: 42 bases, read in frame from the first base. The germline V gene encodes CDR1 MNHEY and CDR2 SVGEGT. Trimming leaves V shorter by 10 bases and J shorter by 2 bases, with the junction holding 6 bases beyond the gene matches.